Below, one TCR beta chain is given with its context. Libraries were prepared by immunoSEQ multiplex PCR; TCRdb keeps only in-frame clonotypes and omits some of them. The table has fewer than 80,000 clones, about 85% seen once. This entry belongs to a study of OX40 agonist ivuxolimab in advanced cancers. Looking at the study overall: Patients were around 83% male with ages about 20 to 79, mean 60.

Trimming removed 0 bases from V and 8 bases from J; junction bases left unmatched: 10. From germline, CDR1 is WNHNN and CDR2 SYGVQD (reference sequence). The length of the CDR3 is 16 residues. This specimen consisted of CD4+ or CD8+ T cells sorted from blood, obtained in a trial of the OX40 agonist ivuxolimab. V gene TRBV10-1 combines with J gene TRBJ2-3; the match to TRBD2 covers 8 bases. This TCR was recovered from an adult with an advanced solid tumor such as melanoma, head and neck, liver or kidney cancer. The CDR3 DNA follows: TGCGCCAGCAGTGAGTCGAGGATAGCGGGATCGGGTACGCAGTATTTT. The encoded protein is CASSESRIAGSGTQYF.